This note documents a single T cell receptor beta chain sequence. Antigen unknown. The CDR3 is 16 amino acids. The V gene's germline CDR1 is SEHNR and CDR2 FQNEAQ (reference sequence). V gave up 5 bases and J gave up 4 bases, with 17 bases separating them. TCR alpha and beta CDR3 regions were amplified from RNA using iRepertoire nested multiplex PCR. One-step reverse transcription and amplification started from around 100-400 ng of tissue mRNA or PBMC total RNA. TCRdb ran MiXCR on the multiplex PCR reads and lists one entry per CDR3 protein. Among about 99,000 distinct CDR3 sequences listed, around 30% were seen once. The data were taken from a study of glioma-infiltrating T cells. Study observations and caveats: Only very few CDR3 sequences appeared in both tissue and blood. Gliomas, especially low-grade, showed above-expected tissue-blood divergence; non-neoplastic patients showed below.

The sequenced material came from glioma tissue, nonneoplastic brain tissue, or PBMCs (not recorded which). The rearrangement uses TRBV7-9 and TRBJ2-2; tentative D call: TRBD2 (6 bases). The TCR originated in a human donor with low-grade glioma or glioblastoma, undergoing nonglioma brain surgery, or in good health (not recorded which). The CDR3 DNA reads TGTGCCAGCAGCCCTCCGGGGACTCGGGCCACCGGGGAGCTGTTTTTT. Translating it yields CASSPPGTRATGELFF.